This TCR beta chain originates from a study of beta chain features in type 1 diabetes. About the study: In age, gender and cell yields, patients were similar to healthy donors. Study-wide points: Reduced insertions and increased deletions marked VDJ junctions in type 1 diabetes patients. In all four CD4+ subsets, TCRB CDR3 length was significantly, moderately reduced in type 1 diabetes.

V lost 5 bases to trimming and J lost 4 bases, with 14 bases between them. Germline CDR1 and CDR2: SQVTM and ANQGSEA. The CDR3 sequence is 13 residues long. Per donor, one heparinised blood draw averaged approximately 120 mL. The investigators reverse transcribed all of the isolated RNA, so they sequenced expressed TCRB transcripts. Generated by immunoSEQ multiplex PCR, the TCRdb table keeps only in-frame clones and is missing some. The sample holds 500,000 to 650,000 clones, roughly 12% seen once. As for this clone: Antigen specificity is unknown.

The specimen sequenced was naive CD4+ T cells from blood. This chain connects TRBV29-1 to TRBJ1-2, with D perhaps TRBD1 (6 bases). The clonotype was recovered from a man aged 30-40 years with type 1 diabetes. This CDR3 is CSVSVRGLYGYTF. For the CDR3, the DNA is TGCAGCGTTAGTGTCAGGGGACTCTATGGCTACACCTTC.